These 10 T cell receptor beta chains were all obtained from the same sample, sequenced in a study of T cell clonotyping in hematopoietic cell transplantation. The assay was immunoSEQ multiplex PCR, and TCRdb's table has in-frame clones only and misses some. The sample shows around 21,000 clones, approximately 87% of them seen only once. Specified time point: recipient sample about 28 days before transplant, after cytoreduction. Here the sequenced sample was peripheral blood mononuclear cells, taken before stem cell transplant. Receptors originate from a man younger than 35 with biphenotypic leukemia. Some clones in this sample may be carry-over from other donors' samples.

The chain combines TRBV1 with TRBJ2-7; TRBD1, the table's D call, lacks a check against the DNA. TRBV1 is designated a pseudogene. The CDR3 is 13 amino acids. CDR3 in DNA: TGCACATCCCGGGGACAGAGATCCTACGAGCAGTACTTC. As protein: CTSRGQRSYEQYF.

The J gene is TRBJ1-3, the V gene TRBV6-1; D not resolved. The CDR3 extends over 14 amino acids. V lost 6 bases to trimming and J lost 2 bases, with 11 bases between them. Germline CDR1 is MNHNS and CDR2 is SASEGT. The CDR3 DNA reads as TGTGCCAGCAGAGAGGGAGGGACTGGAAACACCATATATTTT. Translation: CASREGGTGNTIYF.

This chain links TRBV5-1 with TRBJ2-7, with D unresolved. V lost 5 bases and J 6 bases, leaving 9 bases between the germline ends. The CDR3 is 11 amino acids. Germline loops: CDR1 SGHRS, CDR2 YFSETQ. As DNA, the CDR3 is TGCGCCAGCAGGAGGCAGTCCGAGCAGTACTTC. It yields the protein CASRRQSEQYF.

The chain is built from TRBV30 and TRBJ1-5; D remains ambiguous. CDR1 is GTSNPN, CDR2 SVGIG, per germline (reference sequence). The length of the CDR3 is 14 residues. Trimming stripped 3 bases from V and 0 bases from J, with 9 bases between. This CDR3 reads CAWSQRDSNQPQHF. The CDR3, as DNA: TGTGCCTGGAGCCAGAGGGATAGCAATCAGCCCCAGCATTTT. The entire variable domain, with the rest obtained from reference TRBV30 and TRBJ1-5, is as follows: SQTIHQWPATLVQPVGSPLSLECTVEGTSNPNLYWYRQAAGRGLQLLFYSVGIGQISSEVPQNLSASRPQDRQFILSSKKLLLSDSGFYLCAWSQRDSNQPQHFGDGTRLSIL.

This clone showed up just once. This rearrangement joins TRBV30 to TRBJ2-1; either TRBD1 or TRBD2 may supply D (5 bases each). This CDR3 has 16 residues. Germline V gene data show CDR1 as GTSNPN and CDR2 as SVGIG (reference sequence). V was shortened by 6 bases and J by 4 bases, with 22 bases between the two germline ends. CDR3: CACELGGRGSYNEQFF. The CDR3 DNA follows: TGTGCCTGTGAACTCGGAGGTCGGGGCTCGTACAATGAGCAGTTCTTC.

The genes are TRBV11-2 and TRBJ2-7; D possibly corresponds to TRBD1 (5 bases). With 6 bases removed from V and 0 bases from J, the gap between germline ends came to 15 bases. The CDR3 length is 15 residues. Germline-derived CDR1 and CDR2 are SGHAT and FQNNGV. CDR3 DNA: TGTGCCAGCAGTTTGGACATTGGAAGCTCCTACGAGCAGTACTTC. Its protein is CASSLDIGSSYEQYF.

The rearrangement links TRBV4-3 to TRBJ2-4; D is unclear. Between the trimmed V and J ends, which lost 0 bases and 4 bases, there was a span of 13 bases. Germline V gene lookup returns CDR1 LGHNA and CDR2 YSLEER. The CDR3 is 16 amino acids. The CDR3 reads CASSQDLRYTKNIQYF. CDR3 nucleotide sequence: TGCGCCAGCAGCCAAGATCTCAGGTACACTAAAAACATTCAGTACTTC.

This clone came up a few times. The V gene is TRBV7-9, the J gene TRBJ1-2; 10 nucleotides line up with TRBD1. The CDR3 runs to 16 residues. Trimming removed 0 bases from V and 3 bases from J; junction bases left unmatched: 4. The germline CDR1 and CDR2 sequences are SEHNR and FQNEAQ (reference sequence). For the CDR3, the DNA is TGTGCCAGCAGCTTAGCGGAAGGGACAGGGGACTATGGCTACACCTTC. This gives the protein CASSLAEGTGDYGYTF.

The CDR3 protein is CASSVATGPGNTIYF. CDR3 DNA sequence: TGTGCCAGCAGCGTAGCGACAGGGCCGGGAAACACCATATATTTT. The V gene is TRBV9, the J gene TRBJ1-3, with 7 nucleotides matching TRBD1. This CDR3 is built from 15 residues. From germline, CDR1 is SGDLS and CDR2 YYNGEE. Trimming took 0 bases from V and 4 from J; bases not matched to a gene: 4.

In this sample, this clone turned up once. This chain links TRBV1 with TRBJ2-7; TRBD1 is the table's D call and was not checked against the DNA. TRBV1 is recorded as a pseudogene. This CDR3 is 18 amino acids long. In DNA, the CDR3 is TGCACCAGCAGCCAAGTAGCCCGGGGACAGGGGGGCTCCTACGAGCAGTACTTC. It is translated as CTSSQVARGQGGSYEQYF.